This TCR beta chain was sequenced for a study of OX40 agonist ivuxolimab in advanced cancers. After removal of 5 bases from V and 6 bases from J, the junction contained 14 bases not matched to a gene. The CDR3 extends over 17 amino acids. Germline V gives CDR1 SGHRS, CDR2 YFSETQ. Data came from immunoSEQ multiplex PCR; TCRdb stores just in-frame clones and leaves some out. The sample has around 91,000 clones; 89% are singletons. Study-wide findings and caveats: The antigen specificity of the peripheral T cells (those that were expanded) was not determined.

The sample holds one count of this clone. What it binds is unknown. Sequenced here: CD4+ or CD8+ T cells sorted from blood, sampled in a trial of the OX40 agonist ivuxolimab. The sequence came from an adult with an advanced solid tumor such as melanoma, head and neck, liver or kidney cancer. The V call is TRBV5-1, the J call TRBJ2-2; the match to TRBD1 covers 9 bases. CDR3 sequence: CASRKSRDRDGSGELFF. In nucleotides, the CDR3 is TGCGCCAGCAGAAAGAGTCGGGACAGGGATGGGTCCGGGGAGCTGTTTTTT.